The rows below give T cell receptor beta chains drawn from one sample of a study of response to subunit inactivated influenza vaccine. Each CDR3 protein gets one entry after TCRdb re-called the RT-PCR reads with MiXCR. This sample carries 590,000 or so distinct CDR3 sequences, 14% of them seen once, and the ten largest clones take 6.5% to 8%. The source was PBMCs from blood, collected 14 to 15 days before vaccination. These receptors came from a man aged 45-65 years who received an inactivated influenza vaccine. The conserved cysteine and the conserved F or W are not part of the CDR3 here. Rows give clone size only sometimes, using once, few, many, or a class for an expanded clone.

>many|TRBV12-3/TRBV12-4|TRBJ2-5
ASSLRERQETQY
>few|TRBV14|TRBJ2-1
ASSQGVSGRLEQF
>few|TRBV27|TRBJ2-7
ASSLLTSGRAAEQY
>few|TRBV29-1|TRBJ2-5
SVGTSGETQY
>many|TRBV12-3/TRBV12-4|TRBJ2-1
ASSFPGSHNEQF
>-|TRBV9|TRBJ2-2
ASSRSGSATGELF
>many|TRBV7-9|TRBJ2-7
ASSSQEAYEQY
>-|TRBV6-2/TRBV6-3|TRBJ2-6
ASTETHGLSGANVLT
>many|TRBV5-1|TRBJ2-2
ASSLSGYTGELF
>-|TRBV20-1|TRBJ2-7
SATPRQGAAYEQY
>-|TRBV20-1|TRBJ2-5
SARGRTAWETQY
>-|TRBV19|TRBJ1-2
ASTPDGSGGYT
>-|TRBV24-1|TRBJ1-2
ATSDFHLNYGYT
>many|TRBV12-3/TRBV12-4|TRBJ2-7
ASTLGPGSYEQY
>few|TRBV11-2|TRBJ2-2
ASSLISGGRVANTGELF
>medium-sized|TRBV27|TRBJ2-7
ASSSWTGTDEQY
>few|TRBV6-4|TRBJ2-1
ASSEGGLARGNEQF
>-|TRBV10-2|TRBJ1-6
ASSRQGRDSPLH
>many|TRBV10-3|TRBJ1-5
AITSDRENQPQH
>-|TRBV5-1|TRBJ2-2
ASSSLGGDTGELF
>-|TRBV7-9|TRBJ2-1
ASSLMADSYNEQF
>once|TRBV4-2|TRBJ2-7
ASSQAGVPSYEQY
>many|TRBV3-1|TRBJ2-1
ASSQVFGTPYNEQF
>many|TRBV12-3/TRBV12-4|TRBJ2-2
ASSLSVAGELF
>few|TRBV15|TRBJ2-1
ATSPFRGGYSSYNEQF
>-|TRBV4-3|TRBJ2-1
ASSQDGGDNEQF
>-|TRBV18|TRBJ2-3
ASSGGSVDTQY
>few|TRBV7-3|TRBJ2-1
ASSFLPNVAGGKNNEQF
>few|TRBV5-1|TRBJ2-5
ASSMTSGVRVETQY